A single TCR beta chain is shown here with its context. This specimen comes from a study of blood T cells in healthy people across ages. Healthy Russian Caucasian donors spanned ages about 6 to 100 years. Isolation of PBMCs gave at least 6 million cells per sample. It was with a sample-barcoded 5' primer and a J-beta primer mix that a second PCR of roughly 7 to 12 cycles was run. Using its own MiXCR run on the 5' RACE reads, TCRdb lists one record per CDR3 protein. This table has 1.5 million to 2 million distinct CDR3 sequences, around half appearing once. The CDR3 spans 15 residues. In germline, CDR1 is SGHDT, CDR2 YYEEEE.

The chain carries TRBV5-6 and TRBJ2-4, with D maybe TRBD2 (6 bases). The end of the DNA is better explained by TRBJ2-7, so the J call may be wrong. The origin of this receptor is a woman between 40 and 55 years old in good health. Sample: blood. CDR3 DNA sequence: TGTGCCAGCAGCGGGGGGACTGAACCTACGGTCGAGCAGTACTTC. Encoded protein: CASSGGTEPTVEQYF.